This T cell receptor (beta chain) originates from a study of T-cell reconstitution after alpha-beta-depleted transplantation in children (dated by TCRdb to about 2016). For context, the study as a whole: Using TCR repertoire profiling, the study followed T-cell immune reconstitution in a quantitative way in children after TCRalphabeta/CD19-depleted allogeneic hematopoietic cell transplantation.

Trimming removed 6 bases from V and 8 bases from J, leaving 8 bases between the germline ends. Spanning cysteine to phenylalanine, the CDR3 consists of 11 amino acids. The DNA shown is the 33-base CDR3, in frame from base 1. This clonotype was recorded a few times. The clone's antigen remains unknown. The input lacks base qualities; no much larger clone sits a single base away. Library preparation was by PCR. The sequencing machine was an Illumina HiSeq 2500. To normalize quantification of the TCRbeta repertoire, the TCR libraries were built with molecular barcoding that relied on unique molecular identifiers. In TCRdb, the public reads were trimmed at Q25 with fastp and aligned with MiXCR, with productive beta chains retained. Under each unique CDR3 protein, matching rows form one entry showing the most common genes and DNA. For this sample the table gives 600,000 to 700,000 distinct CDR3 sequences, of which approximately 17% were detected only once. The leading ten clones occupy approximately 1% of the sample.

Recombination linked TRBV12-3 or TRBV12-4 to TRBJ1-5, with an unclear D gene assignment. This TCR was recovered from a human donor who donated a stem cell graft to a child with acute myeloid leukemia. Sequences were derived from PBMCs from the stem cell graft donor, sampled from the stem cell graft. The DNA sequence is TGTGCCAGCAGCTCCAGCGAGCCCCAGCATTTT. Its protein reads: CASSSSEPQHF.